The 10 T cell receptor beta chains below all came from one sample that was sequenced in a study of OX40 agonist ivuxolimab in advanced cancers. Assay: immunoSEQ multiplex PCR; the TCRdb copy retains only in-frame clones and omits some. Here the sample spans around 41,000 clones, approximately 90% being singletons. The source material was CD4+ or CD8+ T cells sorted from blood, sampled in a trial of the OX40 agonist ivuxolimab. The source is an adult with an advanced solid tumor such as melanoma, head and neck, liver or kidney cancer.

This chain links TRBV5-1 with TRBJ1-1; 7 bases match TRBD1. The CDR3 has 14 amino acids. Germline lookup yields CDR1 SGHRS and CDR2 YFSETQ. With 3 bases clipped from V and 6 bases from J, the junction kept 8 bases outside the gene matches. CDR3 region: CASSWFQGDAEAFF. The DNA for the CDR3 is TGCGCCAGCAGCTGGTTTCAGGGGGACGCTGAAGCTTTCTTT.

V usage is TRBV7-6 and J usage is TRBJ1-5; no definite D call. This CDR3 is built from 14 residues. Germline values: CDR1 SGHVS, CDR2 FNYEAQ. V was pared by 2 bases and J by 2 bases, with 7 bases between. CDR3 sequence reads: CASSLTPGNQPQHF. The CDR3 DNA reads TGTGCCAGCAGCTTAACTCCGGGCAATCAGCCCCAGCATTTT. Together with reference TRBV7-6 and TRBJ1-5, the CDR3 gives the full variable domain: GAGVSQSPRYKVTKRGQDVALRCDPISGHVSLYWYRQALGQGPEFLTYFNYEAQQDKSGLPNDRFSAERPEGSISTLTIQRTEQRDSAMYRCASSLTPGNQPQHFGDGTRLSIL.

DNA of the CDR3: TGCAGTGCTAGTGGGACTGCTCGCTACACCTTC. This gives the protein CSASGTARYTF. This rearrangement joins TRBV20-1 to TRBJ1-2; TRBD1 might be the D (5 bases). Deletions cut 3 bases from V and 9 bases from J, with 11 bases between. The CDR3 is 11 residues long. Germline V gene sequence: CDR1 DFQATT, CDR2 SNEGSKA (reference sequence).

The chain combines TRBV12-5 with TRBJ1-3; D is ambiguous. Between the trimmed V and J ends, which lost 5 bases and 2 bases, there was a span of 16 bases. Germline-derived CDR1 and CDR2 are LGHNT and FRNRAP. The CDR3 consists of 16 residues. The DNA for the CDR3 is TGTGCTAGTGGTCCGCCCCCTACCCTCGCTGGAAACACCATATATTTT. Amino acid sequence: CASGPPPTLAGNTIYF.

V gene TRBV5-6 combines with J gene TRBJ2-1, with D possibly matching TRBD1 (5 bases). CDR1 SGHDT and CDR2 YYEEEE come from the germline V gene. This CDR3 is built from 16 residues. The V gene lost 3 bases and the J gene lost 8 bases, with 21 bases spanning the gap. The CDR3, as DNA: TGTGCCAGCAGCTGGGCCCTTTCACAGGTTTGGGATGAGCAGTTCTTC. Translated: CASSWALSQVWDEQFF.

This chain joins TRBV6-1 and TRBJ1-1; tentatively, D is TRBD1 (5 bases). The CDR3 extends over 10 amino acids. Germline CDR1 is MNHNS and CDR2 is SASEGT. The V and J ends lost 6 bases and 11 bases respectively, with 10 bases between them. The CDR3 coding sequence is TGTGCCAGCAGGATGGGGGGGGCTTTCTTT. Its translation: CASRMGGAFF.

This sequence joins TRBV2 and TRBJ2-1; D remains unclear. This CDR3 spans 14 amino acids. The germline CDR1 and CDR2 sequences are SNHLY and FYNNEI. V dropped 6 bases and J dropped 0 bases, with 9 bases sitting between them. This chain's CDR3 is CASRDPRSYNEQFF. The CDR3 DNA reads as TGTGCCAGCAGAGACCCACGCTCCTACAATGAGCAGTTCTTC.

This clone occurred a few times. CDR3 nucleotide sequence: TGTGCCAGCAGTCTACAGGGGCTGGGCACTGAAGCTTTCTTT. Protein sequence: CASSLQGLGTEAFF. This sequence joins TRBV14 and TRBJ1-1; 7 bases agree with TRBD1. Germline assignment: CDR1 SGHDN and CDR2 FVKESK. Unmatched junction bases numbered 8, after V lost 6 bases and J lost 4 bases. CDR3 length equals 14 residues.

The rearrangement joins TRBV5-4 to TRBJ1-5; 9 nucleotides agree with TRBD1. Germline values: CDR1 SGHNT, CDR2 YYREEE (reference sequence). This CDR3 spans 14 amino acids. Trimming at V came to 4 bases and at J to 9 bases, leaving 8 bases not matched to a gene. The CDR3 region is CASSKGQGVGPQHF. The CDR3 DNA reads TGTGCCAGCAGCAAGGGACAGGGTGTGGGGCCCCAGCATTTT.

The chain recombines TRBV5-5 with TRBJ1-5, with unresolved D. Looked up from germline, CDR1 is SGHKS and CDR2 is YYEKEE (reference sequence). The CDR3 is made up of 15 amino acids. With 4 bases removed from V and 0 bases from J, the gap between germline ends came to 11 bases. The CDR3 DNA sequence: TGTGCCAGCAGCCCAGTACTTCCTAGCAATCAGCCCCAGCATTTT. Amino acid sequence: CASSPVLPSNQPQHF. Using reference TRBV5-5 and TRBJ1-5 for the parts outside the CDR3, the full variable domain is DAGVTQSPTHLIKTRGQQVTLRCSPISGHKSVSWYQQVLGQGPQFIFQYYEKEERGRGNFPDRFSARQFPNYSSELNVNALLLGDSALYLCASSPVLPSNQPQHFGDGTRLSIL.